This T cell receptor (beta chain) was recorded in a study of shared clonotypes between healthy human individuals. Study results and caveats: Estimated clonotype richness was generally higher in naive than memory subsets.

As concerns this clone: Its antigen is not identified.

Germline V gene lookup returns CDR1 MNHEY and CDR2 SMNVEV (reference sequence). CDR3 length: 13 residues. J lost 3 bases, V lost 5 bases, and 3 bases had no gene match. As defined, naive CD8 cells were CD45RO-negative and positively selected for CCR7, with terminally differentiated effector memory CD45RA+ cells excluded. This table comes from immunoSEQ multiplex PCR, and its TCRdb copy is limited to in-frame clones, with some not included. Of hundreds of thousands of clones listed, around 93% are singletons. Sequenced sample: naive CD8+ T cells sorted from blood. J is TRBJ2-7 and V is TRBV27; 8 positions agree with TRBD1. The TCR originated in a man in his thirties or forties in good health. The CDR3 DNA reads as TGTGCCAGCAGTACAGGGGGAGGCTACGAGCAGTACTTC. Translation gives CASSTGGGYEQYF.